This T cell receptor (beta chain) derives from a study of blood T cell repertoires in COVID-19. The overall study: The origin of the acute and convalescent COVID-19 samples was the United States, Italy and Spain.

The age range of participants was 18 to 89 years, with residence in about two dozen US areas. Each participant's cohort was designated according to participant-reported clinical history. Original data processing: By means of reference gene primer amplification, nucleated cell counts were estimated. The method was immunoSEQ multiplex PCR; TCRdb's version includes in-frame clones alone and lacks a portion of them. Clone size and V and J calls were adopted from that table, with D and trimming inferred from the DNA. The data show about 310,000 clones, approximately 90% seen once. This CDR3 contains 17 residues. V was pared by 2 bases and J by 4 bases, with 13 bases of the junction left unmatched. CDR1 is SEHNR, CDR2 FQNEAQ, per germline (reference sequence).

This receptor was taken from a woman in her thirties or forties who had recovered from COVID-19. The sequenced sample was PBMCs or T cells enriched from blood (not recorded which). The chain couples TRBV7-9 to TRBJ2-7, with TRBD2 matching 8 bases. CDR3 in amino acids: CASSLHIDSGSLYEQYF. DNA of the CDR3: TGTGCCAGCAGCTTACATATCGACAGCGGGAGTTTGTACGAGCAGTACTTC.